The source of this T cell receptor beta chain is a study of T cells in Graves' hyperthyroidism and ophthalmopathy. Study results and limitations: Blood held most thyroid clonotypes expanded above 0.001 frequency.

This clonotype showed up many times. Its antigen is not known. Amplification of TCR beta CDR3 regions used RNA as the template. RT-PCR in the first round (using the HTBI primer set) targeted the TCR CDR3. TCRdb redid the calling of the multiplex PCR reads with MiXCR, one entry per CDR3 protein. The repertoire has around 300,000 distinct CDR3 sequences, roughly 19% of them found once; the top ten carry under 45%. CDR3 length equals 11 residues. Germline CDR1 and CDR2: DFQATT and SNEGSKA (reference sequence). Between the trimmed V and J ends, which lost 5 bases and 2 bases, there was a span of 7 bases. The chain has TRBV20-1 and TRBJ2-7; D is uncertain. The sequence was collected from a man in his forties or fifties with Graves' ophthalmopathy. The specimen sequenced was blood. As DNA, the CDR3 is TGCAGTGCTTGGAACACCTACGAGCAGTACTTC. Translated: CSAWNTYEQYF.